A selection of T cell receptor beta chains follows, all from one sample in a study of blood T cell repertoires in COVID-19. Produced via immunoSEQ multiplex PCR; TCRdb's table is partial and in-frame only. This table has around 80,000 clones, around 85% appearing once. The sequenced material came from peripheral blood. All receptors derive from a middle-aged man with COVID-19, enrolled during active disease. CDR3s include the opening cysteine and the closing phenylalanine or tryptophan. D genes are given only for firm matches. Not all rows give a size; the values are once, few, many and, for expanded clones, a class.

size	D	V	J	DNA	CDR3
.	.	TRBV5-6	TRBJ1-1	TGTGCCAGCAGCTACAAGCGGACGGTGCAATGGGACACTGAAGCTTTCTTT	CASSYKRTVQWDTEAFF
few	TRBD2	TRBV7-2	TRBJ2-3	TGTGCCAGCAGCGACGCCAGCGGGAGTGTCCCAGATACGCAGTATTTT	CASSDASGSVPDTQYF
.	TRBD2	TRBV6-6	TRBJ2-3	TGTGCCAGCAGTTACGGCGGGAGGACCCTCACAGATACGCAGTATTTT	CASSYGGRTLTDTQYF
.	TRBD2	TRBV29-1	TRBJ2-2	TGCAGCGACCCGTATTCTAGCGGGAGGGCCCCTCACGGGGAGCTGTTTTTT	CSDPYSSGRAPHGELFF
.	TRBD2	TRBV7-9	TRBJ2-3	TGTGCCAGCAGCAACCCGGAGGGACTAGCGGGGACAGATACGCAGTATTTT	CASSNPEGLAGTDTQYF
.	.	TRBV5-5	TRBJ1-2	TGTGCCAGCAGCTTACAGGGTTCCTACTATGGCTACACCTTC	CASSLQGSYYGYTF
.	.	TRBV5-1	TRBJ2-3	TGCGCCAGCAGCTCTGGGACATTGGCAGATACGCAGTATTTT	CASSSGTLADTQYF
.	TRBD2	TRBV3-1/TRBV3-2	TRBJ2-7	TGTGCCAGCAGCCCGACTAGCGGGGACGAGCAGTACTTC	CASSPTSGDEQYF
.	.	TRBV9	TRBJ2-2	TGTGCCAGCAGCGTAGGAAATAGCCACGGGGAGCTGTTTTTT	CASSVGNSHGELFF
.	.	TRBV30	TRBJ1-5	TGTGCCTGGAGTAACGGGAATCATCAGCCCCAGCATTTT	CAWSNGNHQPQHF
.	.	TRBV5-8	TRBJ1-2	TGTGCCAGCAGCAGTCGGGGGACCAACTATGGCTACACCTTC	CASSSRGTNYGYTF
.	TRBD1	TRBV5-4	TRBJ1-2	TGTGCCAGCAGCCCGGACAGGGGATTTGGTGGCTACACCTTC	CASSPDRGFGGYTF
once	.	TRBV15	TRBJ1-1	TGTGCCACCAGCAGAGATGGGCAGGGGCGAAACACTGAAGCTTTCTTT	CATSRDGQGRNTEAFF
.	TRBD2	TRBV19	TRBJ2-4	TGTGCCAGTAGTCCTCCTGGGGCGGGAGCAAACATTCAGTACTTC	CASSPPGAGANIQYF
.	.	TRBV7-9	TRBJ1-4	TGTGCCAGCGGTCCAGGTGAAAAACTGTTTTTT	CASGPGEKLFF
.	.	TRBV29-1	TRBJ1-5	TGCAGCATCGGGGAGGGCAATCAGCCCCAGCATTTT	CSIGEGNQPQHF
.	.	TRBV4-1	TRBJ2-2	TGCGCCAGCAGTATACAGGGCGTTGACACCGGGGAGCTGTTTTTT	CASSIQGVDTGELFF
few	.	TRBV20-1	TRBJ1-6	TGCAGTGCTAGTAGGAGGGCGAATTCACCCCTCCACTTT	CSASRRANSPLHF
once	.	TRBV28	TRBJ1-5	TGTGCCAGCAGTTTTTTAGGGGTAAGGGGCTACAATCAGCCCCAGCATTTT	CASSFLGVRGYNQPQHF
.	.	TRBV30	TRBJ1-2	TGTGCCTGGAGTGTAATCGGTCGGCCGGGGAGGTTCGGCGATGGCTACACCTTC	CAWSVIGRPGRFGDGYTF
.	TRBD2	TRBV28	TRBJ2-3	TGTGCCAGCAGTTTACAGCGGGAGGGTACAGATACGCAGTATTTT	CASSLQREGTDTQYF
.	.	TRBV3-1/TRBV3-2	TRBJ1-2	TGTGCCAGCAGCACTCGGACAGCAATTAACTATGGCTACACCTTC	CASSTRTAINYGYTF
.	.	TRBV30	TRBJ2-1	TGTGCCTGGAGTGTACTTTATGAGCAGTTCTTC	CAWSVLYEQFF
.	TRBD1	TRBV24-1	TRBJ1-6	TGTGCCACCAGTGAGATGGGACAGGGTGCTAATTCACCCCTCCACTTT	CATSEMGQGANSPLHF
.	TRBD2	TRBV2	TRBJ2-1	TGTGCCAGCATGGAGGGGACTAGCGGCTCCAATGAGCAGTTCTTC	CASMEGTSGSNEQFF
.	.	TRBV3-1/TRBV3-2	TRBJ2-7	TGTGCCAGCAGCCAAGAGGGGGGAGTAGACTCCTACGAGCAGTACTTC	CASSQEGGVDSYEQYF
.	TRBD1	TRBV19	TRBJ2-1	TGTGCCAGTAGTACAGTAGGACAGGGGCCCCGACGGGAGCAGTTCTTC	CASSTVGQGPRREQFF
.	TRBD2	TRBV15	TRBJ2-3	TGTGCCACCAGCAGAGATTTGGGGGGGTGGGGCCGCACAGATACGCAGTATTTT	CATSRDLGGWGRTDTQYF
once	TRBD1	TRBV6-6	TRBJ2-7	TGTGCCAGCAGTTCCCCGGGACAGGGAGTGGGTGAGCAGTACTTC	CASSSPGQGVGEQYF
.	.	TRBV7-9	TRBJ2-3	TGTGCCAGCAGCCTACTCGCGGGACTGGCCACAGATACGCAGTATTTT	CASSLLAGLATDTQYF
.	.	TRBV7-3	TRBJ1-1	TGTGCCAGCAGCTTGGTCGGGAACACTGAAGCTTTCTTT	CASSLVGNTEAFF
.	TRBD1	TRBV18	TRBJ1-5	TGTGCCAGCTCACCAGGAGACAGGGCGCGCAATCAGCCCCAGCATTTT	CASSPGDRARNQPQHF
.	TRBD1	TRBV6-6	TRBJ1-1	TGTGCCAGCAGCTCGCCCCGGGACAGGGATGCTTTCTTT	CASSSPRDRDAFF